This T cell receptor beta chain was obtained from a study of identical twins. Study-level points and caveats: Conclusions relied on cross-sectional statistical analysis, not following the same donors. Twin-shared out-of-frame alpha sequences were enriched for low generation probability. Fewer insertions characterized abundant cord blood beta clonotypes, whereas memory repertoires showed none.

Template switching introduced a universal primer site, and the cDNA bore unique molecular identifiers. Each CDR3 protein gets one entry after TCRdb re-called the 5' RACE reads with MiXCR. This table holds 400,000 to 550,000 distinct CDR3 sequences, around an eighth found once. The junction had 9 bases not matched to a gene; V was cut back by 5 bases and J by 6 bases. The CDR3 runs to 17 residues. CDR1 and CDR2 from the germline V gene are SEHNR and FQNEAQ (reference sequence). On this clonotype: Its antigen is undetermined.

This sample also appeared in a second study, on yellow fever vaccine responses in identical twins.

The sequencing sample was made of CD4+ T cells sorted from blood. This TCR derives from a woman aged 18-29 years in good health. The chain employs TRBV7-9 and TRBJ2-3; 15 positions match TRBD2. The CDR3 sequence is CASSPGLAGGGSDTQYF. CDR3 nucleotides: TGTGCCAGCAGCCCAGGACTAGCGGGGGGGGGATCGGATACGCAGTATTTT.